A selection of T cell receptor beta chains follows, all from one sample in a study of regulatory T cells in long-lasting Graves disease. TCRdb reanalysed the multiplex PCR reads using MiXCR and keeps one entry per CDR3 protein. The sample has around 450,000 distinct CDR3 sequences; roughly 21% are singletons. The sequencing here drew on peripheral blood mononuclear cells (PBMCs), taken when the disease was refractory, from a patient treated with antithyroid drugs. Every receptor here comes from a female donor with Graves disease. CDR3s include the opening cysteine and the closing phenylalanine or tryptophan. A D gene is named only where the DNA matches it firmly. Clone size appears in some rows only: once, few, many, or a class for an expanded clone.

clone_size,d_call,v_call,j_call,cdr3_length,cdr3_nt,cdr3_aa
many,NA,TRBV12-3/TRBV12-4,TRBJ2-7,13,TGTGCCAGCAGTTCTCTTCAGGGAAGCGAGCAGTACTTC,CASSSLQGSEQYF
few,NA,TRBV5-1,TRBJ1-2,15,TGCGCCAGCAGCTTGGATCTTGTCCGAAACTATGGCTACACCTTC,CASSLDLVRNYGYTF
NA,NA,TRBV12-3/TRBV12-4,TRBJ2-2,14,TGTGCCAGCAGACTTGACAGGAACACCGGGGAGCTGTTTTTT,CASRLDRNTGELFF
NA,NA,TRBV14,TRBJ2-7,17,TGTGCCAGCAGCCAAGTGGGGAGTCTCCGGGAAAGGTTCGAGCAGTACTTC,CASSQVGSLRERFEQYF
few,NA,TRBV12-3/TRBV12-4,TRBJ2-3,15,TGTGCCAGCACCCGAGTTGGTCCGGGCACAGATACGCAGTATTTT,CASTRVGPGTDTQYF
few,NA,TRBV7-2,TRBJ1-1,14,TGTGCCAGCAGCTTATTCAGTACTAACACTGAAGCTTTCTTT,CASSLFSTNTEAFF
few,NA,TRBV11-2,TRBJ2-2,16,TGTGCCAGCAGATACGGCCCACGCGTCGACACCGGGGAGCTGTTTTTT,CASRYGPRVDTGELFF
many,NA,TRBV7-2,TRBJ1-2,13,TGTGCCAGCAGCCCGCTAGACACCTATGGCTACACCTTC,CASSPLDTYGYTF
NA,TRBD1,TRBV5-4,TRBJ1-2,19,TGTGCCAGCAGCTTGTTACAGGGGTTGGGAGATATCGCTAACTATGGCTACACCTTC,CASSLLQGLGDIANYGYTF
many,NA,TRBV11-2,TRBJ2-5,15,TGTGCCAGCAGCCCCCCTTGGACGGTCCAAGAGACCCAGTACTTC,CASSPPWTVQETQYF